This T cell receptor (beta chain) was documented in a study of blood T cell repertoires in COVID-19. V lost 7 bases to trimming and J lost 6 bases; unmatched junction nucleotides: 9. The CDR3 runs to 14 residues. Germline CDR1 reads MNHNS; CDR2 reads SASEGT. Profiling relied on immunoSEQ multiplex PCR, and the TCRdb table lists in-frame clones only, not all of them. Counted here are approximately 300,000 clones, about 85% occurring once; the ten biggest clones make up 0.85% to 1%. The sample taken for sequencing was peripheral blood. The receptor's source is a human donor with COVID-19, enrolled during active disease. The donor label of this sample is uncertain. The chain links TRBV6-1 to TRBJ1-5; 7 nucleotides align to TRBD1. The CDR3 bases are TGTGCCAGCACGGAGGGGGCTGGAGGTCAGCCCCAGCATTTT. Its protein product is CASTEGAGGQPQHF.